This T cell receptor (beta chain) is from a study of T cell repertoires in cytomegalovirus infection. Study-level background: Public TCR beta signatures were indicative of both CMV infection and a matching HLA type.

For this clonotype: A much larger clone lies a single base off, so this may be a read error.

CDR1 is SGHNT, CDR2 YYREEE, per germline (reference sequence). This CDR3 is built from 15 residues. MiXCR, applied by TCRdb to the reads, yields one record per CDR3 protein. The sample lists roughly 720,000 distinct CDR3 sequences, 35% to 40% occurring once. The rearrangement links TRBV5-4 to TRBJ1-2; TRBD1 matches at 8 bases. The receptor comes from a human donor in good health (CMV status not recorded). Some clones in this sample may be carry-over from other donors' samples. Sequenced material: PBMCs. DNA for the CDR3: TGTGACAGCAGCCCGGTACAGGGGGCTAACTATGGCTACACCTTC. It encodes CDSSPVQGANYGYTF.